The 24 T cell receptor beta chains presented below share a single source sample, sequenced in a study of regulatory T cells in long-lasting Graves disease. Investigators prepared the TCR beta libraries by applying iRepertoire HTBI primers and Arm-PCR of CDR3 regions. TCRdb used MiXCR to reprocess the multiplex PCR reads, holding one entry per CDR3 protein. The sample has about 530,000 distinct CDR3 sequences, 15% to 20% seen once. Time point described: newly diagnosed GD, antithyroid drugs for less than 3 months. Researchers made the TCR library from RNA that was extracted from PBMCs. Separately, the same data were catalogued under a study of T cells in Graves' hyperthyroidism and ophthalmopathy.

This specimen was peripheral blood mononuclear cells (PBMCs), taken at new diagnosis, from a patient treated with antithyroid drugs. The receptor set was obtained from a woman aged 35-65 years with Graves disease.

The count of this clonotype is one. The rearrangement uses TRBV7-2 and TRBJ2-2; no reliable D call. The CDR3 loop spans 15 amino acids. CDR1 and CDR2 from the germline V gene are SGHTA and FQGNSA. V lost 7 bases, J lost 6 bases, and 18 bases lay in between. The CDR3 loop is CASTPTGPLPGELFF. The CDR3 region has the DNA TGTGCCAGCACCCCGACCGGGCCCCTCCCCGGGGAGCTGTTTTTT.

The chain recombines TRBV6-1 with TRBJ1-4; 7 bases match TRBD1. The length of the CDR3 is 14 residues. Trimming took 8 bases from V and 3 from J; bases not matched to a gene: 6. Germline CDR1 and CDR2: MNHNS and SASEGT. CDR3 bases: TGTGCCAGCCGTCAGGGGGGATCTAATGAAAAACTGTTTTTT. It is translated as CASRQGGSNEKLFF.

The table lists this clonotype with many counts. The chain has TRBV12-3 or TRBV12-4 and TRBJ2-3; D remains unclear. This CDR3 has 11 residues. The germline V and J ends were trimmed by 6 bases and 9 bases, with 10 bases remaining between them. CDR3 DNA: TGTGCCAGCAGCCAAAGAGTAACGCAGTATTTT. This encodes CASSQRVTQYF.

This clonotype has more than one count but fewer than ten. An end of the junction does not agree with germline; a read error may underlie this. CDR3 residues: CATSDPGQANHGYTF. The CDR3, as DNA: TGTGCCACCAGTGATCCGGGACAGGCTAACCATGGCTACACCTTC. J is TRBJ1-2 and V is TRBV24-1; 8 bases fit TRBD1. CDR1 is KGHDR and CDR2 is SFDVKD in the germline V gene. This CDR3 contains 15 residues.

This clonotype has a count of ten or more. This chain joins TRBV5-6 and TRBJ2-1, with D possibly being TRBD1 or TRBD2 (5 bases each). The germline V gene has CDR1 SGHDT and CDR2 YYEEEE. V dropped 10 bases and J dropped 7 bases, with 18 bases sitting between them. The CDR3 extends over 13 amino acids. CDR3 sequence reads: CAGMGQEGNEQFF. CDR3 DNA sequence: TGTGCCGGGATGGGGCAAGAGGGGAATGAGCAGTTCTTC.

This clonotype was observed a single time. V is TRBV6-1 and J is TRBJ2-7; D ambiguous. Trimming shortened V by 5 bases and J by 8 bases, and 7 bases separated the two germline ends. The CDR3 totals 10 residues. The V gene's germline CDR1 is MNHNS and CDR2 SASEGT. CDR3 sequence (DNA): TGTGCCAGCAGTCGCACCCAGCAGTACTTC. It translates to CASSRTQQYF.

In this sample, this clonotype turned up a few times. This may be a read error: a much more frequent sequence differs by one nucleotide. This chain connects TRBV3-1 to TRBJ1-1, with D perhaps TRBD1 (5 bases). CDR3 size: 14 residues. Germline V gene sequence: CDR1 LGHDT, CDR2 YNNKEL (reference sequence). Trimming took off 3 bases at V and 0 bases at J, with 8 bases between the two ends. The CDR3 region has the DNA TGTGCCAGCAGCCACAGACAGATGAACACTGAAGCTTTCTTT. Residues: CASSHRQMNTEAFF. Drawing the rest from reference TRBV3-1 and TRBJ1-1, the complete variable domain is DTAVSQTPKYLVTQMGNDKSIKCEQNLGHDTMYWYKQDSKKFLKIMFSYNNKELIINETVPNRFSPKSPDKAHLNLHINSLELGDSAVYFCASSHRQMNTEAFFGQGTRLTVV.

V usage is TRBV30 and J usage is TRBJ2-5; 8 bases are shared with TRBD1. V was clipped by 5 bases and J by 2 bases; unmatched bases: 4. Germline V gene sequence: CDR1 GTSNPN, CDR2 SVGIG (reference sequence). The CDR3 is made up of 13 amino acids. CDR3 nucleotide sequence: TGTGCCTGGTGGGACAGGCTTCAAGAGACCCAGTACTTC. Translated, it gives CAWWDRLQETQYF.

The chain joins TRBV4-1 to TRBJ1-2, with a possible D match to TRBD1 (6 bases). V was pared by 3 bases and J by 6 bases, with 14 bases between. Per the germline V gene, CDR1 is MGHRA and CDR2 is YSYEKL. This CDR3 contains 14 residues. The CDR3 spells CASSQAGAANGYTF. The CDR3 DNA sequence: TGCGCCAGCAGCCAGGCAGGGGCCGCAAATGGCTACACCTTC.

This clonotype was detected only a few times. The chain has TRBV7-3 and TRBJ1-2, with 8 bases matching TRBD1. The ends lost 0 bases at V and 5 bases at J; junction bases unmatched: 5. The germline CDR1 and CDR2 sequences are SGHTA and FQGTGA. The CDR3 extends over 15 amino acids. The CDR3 here is CASSLTLTGEYGYTF. The CDR3 nucleotides read TGTGCCAGCAGCTTAACTCTGACAGGGGAGTATGGCTACACCTTC.

The sample holds a few counts of this clonotype. The chain uses TRBV7-2 and TRBJ2-6; D unresolved. The germline gives CDR1 SGHTA, CDR2 FQGNSA. CDR3 length: 17 residues. Trimming took off 0 bases at V and 2 bases at J, with 11 bases between the two ends. In DNA, the CDR3 is TGTGCCAGCAGCTTAGCACAGATGGGTACTGGGGCCAACGTCCTGACTTTC. It codes for CASSLAQMGTGANVLTF.

This clonotype was detected ten times or more. The chain employs TRBV5-1 and TRBJ2-7, with D tentatively TRBD2 (6 bases). The CDR3 runs 16 residues. Per germline, CDR1 SGHRS and CDR2 YFSETQ. Trimming took off 1 base at V and 6 bases at J, with 20 bases between the two ends. The CDR3 loop reads CASSLQARDFFTEQYF. Written as DNA, the CDR3 is TGCGCCAGCAGCTTGCAGGCGCGGGACTTCTTTACCGAGCAGTACTTC. The full variable domain, its missing parts supplied by reference TRBV5-1 and TRBJ2-7, is KAGVTQTPRYLIKTRGQQVTLSCSPISGHRSVSWYQQTPGQGLQFLFEYFSETQRNKGNFPGRFSGRQFSNSRSEMNVSTLELGDSALYLCASSLQARDFFTEQYFGPGTRLTVT.

The chain combines TRBV20-1 with TRBJ2-2; TRBD2 matches at 8 bases. Trimming took 5 bases from V and 6 from J; bases not matched to a gene: 8. The CDR3 is 14 amino acids. Germline CDR1 reads DFQATT; CDR2 reads SNEGSKA (reference sequence). The CDR3 is CSASERGSSGELFF. The CDR3 DNA is TGCAGTGCTTCAGAGCGGGGGTCTTCCGGGGAGCTGTTTTTT.

The CDR3 coding sequence is TGTGCCAGCAATGGACTAGCGGGGGCCGGGGAGCAGTACTTC. Translation gives CASNGLAGAGEQYF. The V and J genes are TRBV2 and TRBJ2-7; TRBD2 matches at 13 bases. Germline-derived CDR1 and CDR2 are SNHLY and FYNNEI. V trimming: 7 bases; J trimming: 7 bases; junction bases outside the gene matches: 7. The CDR3 loop spans 14 amino acids.

This clonotype was seen ten or more times. The V gene is TRBV9, the J gene TRBJ1-6; 7 bases are shared with TRBD1. There are 16 residues in the CDR3. CDR1 is SGDLS and CDR2 is YYNGEE in the germline V gene. The V gene end was trimmed by 4 bases and the J gene end by 0 bases; junction bases not matched to a gene: 4. In DNA, the CDR3 is TGTGCCAGCAGCACGGGACAGAGCTCCTATAATTCACCCCTCCACTTT. Translated: CASSTGQSSYNSPLHF.

The V and J genes are TRBV6-2 or TRBV6-3 and TRBJ2-1; D could derive from TRBD1 or TRBD2 (6 bases each). Germline loops: CDR1 MNHEY, CDR2 SVGEGT. Between the trimmed V and J ends, which lost 6 bases and 5 bases, there was a span of 17 bases. The CDR3 sequence is 15 residues long. In DNA, the CDR3 is TGTGCCAGCAGACTATGGGGGGACAAACACAATGAGCAGTTCTTC. Its translation is CASRLWGDKHNEQFF.

Worth noting for this clonotype: Sequence at one end of the junction differs from germline and may be a read error. The chain couples TRBV4-1 to TRBJ2-2; D perhaps matches TRBD1 (5 bases). The CDR3 has 17 amino acids. Per the germline V gene, CDR1 is MGHRA and CDR2 is YSYEKL. CDR3 loop: CASSQPWTFLNTGELFF. In nucleotides, the CDR3 is TGTGCCAGCAGCCAACCGTGGACATTTCTGAACACCGGGGAGCTGTTTTTT.

This clonotype was detected ten times or more. The chain links TRBV20-1 to TRBJ2-6; D is possibly TRBD1 (6 bases). The germline gives CDR1 DFQATT, CDR2 SNEGSKA (reference sequence). This CDR3 contains 14 residues. V dropped 6 bases and J dropped 1 base, with 10 bases sitting between them. The CDR3 is CSATDSSGANVLTF. Written as DNA, the CDR3 is TGCAGTGCCACGGACAGTTCTGGGGCCAACGTCCTGACTTTC.

This clonotype was seen more than once but under ten times. The chain recombines TRBV5-4 with TRBJ1-5; no reliable D call. CDR1 and CDR2 from the germline V gene are SGHNT and YYREEE (reference sequence). The CDR3 is 16 amino acids. Trimming pared 3 bases from V and 1 base from J, leaving 14 bases between. The CDR3 DNA is TGTGCCAGCAGCTGGAGGTATAGTGAGAGCAATCAGCCCCAGCATTTT. This sequence encodes CASSWRYSESNQPQHF.

Many counts were recorded for this clonotype. The CDR3 loop is CAWGWTANEQFF. CDR3 DNA sequence: TGTGCCTGGGGTTGGACAGCAAATGAGCAGTTCTTC. The chain uses TRBV30 and TRBJ2-1; weak D call: TRBD1 (6 bases). The V gene's germline CDR1 is GTSNPN and CDR2 SVGIG (reference sequence). This CDR3 is 12 amino acids long. Trimming stripped 5 bases from V and 7 bases from J, with 12 bases between.

In this sample, this clonotype turned up many times. The chain recombines TRBV6-1 with TRBJ1-1, with a possible D match to TRBD1 (5 bases). The CDR3 contains 14 residues. Trimming removed 8 bases from V and 0 bases from J, with 13 bases in between. Per the germline V gene, CDR1 is MNHNS and CDR2 is SASEGT. CDR3 bases: TGTGCCAGCTACCGGGACCTCATGAACACTGAAGCTTTCTTT. It encodes CASYRDLMNTEAFF.

The rearrangement uses TRBV12-3 or TRBV12-4 and TRBJ2-3; TRBD2 matches 9 bases. The CDR3 extends over 14 amino acids. V lost 5 bases, J lost 5 bases, and 5 bases stayed unmatched. The CDR3 nucleotides are TGTGCCAGCAGTCCTCTAGCGGGGCGAGATACGCAGTATTTT. Protein sequence: CASSPLAGRDTQYF.

This clonotype was seen many times. The J gene is TRBJ2-1, the V gene TRBV10-2; D is unresolved. Trimming pared 6 bases from V and 10 bases from J, leaving 16 bases between. The CDR3 is 13 residues long. Looked up from germline, CDR1 is WSHSY and CDR2 is SAAADI. The CDR3 reads CASRGSGQWEQFF. CDR3 DNA sequence: TGCGCCAGCAGGGGATCCGGGCAATGGGAGCAGTTCTTC.

This clonotype was counted a few times. The chain has TRBV20-1 and TRBJ1-2, with D perhaps TRBD1 (5 bases). CDR3 size: 16 residues. CDR1 is DFQATT, CDR2 SNEGSKA, per germline (reference sequence). Trimming removed 0 bases from V and 3 bases from J, with 17 bases in between. CDR3 DNA sequence: TGCAGTGCTAGAGATACCCCCCAGGGTTCGGACTATGGCTACACCTTC. It yields the protein CSARDTPQGSDYGYTF.